The rows below give T cell receptor beta chains drawn from one sample of a study of PD-L1 blockade in urothelial cancer. Clones were sequenced by immunoSEQ multiplex PCR, and TCRdb holds only the in-frame ones, with some missing. Of 80,000 to 90,000 clones listed, about 85% are singletons. The specimen was PBMCs, collected around atezolizumab (anti-PD-L1) treatment. These receptors came from a man aged 60-69 years with urothelial cancer. CDR3s include the opening cysteine and the closing phenylalanine or tryptophan. D genes are given only for firm matches. Expanded clones are given a class, and other clones once, few, many or no size at all.

v_call: TRBV10-3; cdr3_length: 15; j_call: TRBJ2-1; d_call: TRBD1; clone_size: NA; cdr3_aa: CAISESATGDNEQFF; cdr3_nt: TGTGCCATCAGTGAGTCCGCGACAGGGGACAATGAGCAGTTCTTC
v_call: TRBV15; cdr3_length: 16; j_call: TRBJ2-1; d_call: NA; clone_size: few; cdr3_aa: CATSRDKGGTYNEQFF; cdr3_nt: TGTGCCACCAGCAGAGATAAGGGCGGGACTTACAATGAGCAGTTCTTC
v_call: TRBV5-1; cdr3_length: 16; j_call: TRBJ2-2; d_call: NA; clone_size: NA; cdr3_aa: CASSSTRDTPTGELFF; cdr3_nt: TGCGCCAGCAGCTCCACCCGGGACACCCCAACCGGGGAGCTGTTTTTT
v_call: TRBV23-1; cdr3_length: 16; j_call: TRBJ1-5; d_call: NA; clone_size: NA; cdr3_aa: CASSQSRRGIGQPQHF; cdr3_nt: TGCGCCAGCAGTCAATCGCGAAGGGGGATAGGTCAGCCCCAGCATTTT
v_call: TRBV4-1; cdr3_length: 13; j_call: TRBJ1-1; d_call: NA; clone_size: NA; cdr3_aa: CASSQWQGAEAFF; cdr3_nt: TGCGCCAGCAGCCAATGGCAGGGCGCTGAAGCTTTCTTT
v_call: TRBV6-5; cdr3_length: 15; j_call: TRBJ2-7; d_call: NA; clone_size: NA; cdr3_aa: CASSLGAFGSYEQYF; cdr3_nt: TGTGCCAGCAGCCTAGGGGCTTTCGGGTCCTACGAGCAGTACTTC
v_call: TRBV10-2; cdr3_length: 13; j_call: TRBJ1-1; d_call: NA; clone_size: once; cdr3_aa: CASSGRGGTEAFF; cdr3_nt: TGCGCCAGCAGTGGTCGGGGAGGAACTGAAGCTTTCTTT
v_call: TRBV9; cdr3_length: 13; j_call: TRBJ2-3; d_call: NA; clone_size: NA; cdr3_aa: CASSKASTDTQYF; cdr3_nt: TGTGCCAGCAGCAAAGCTAGCACAGATACGCAGTATTTT
v_call: TRBV5-4; cdr3_length: 14; j_call: TRBJ2-7; d_call: TRBD1; clone_size: NA; cdr3_aa: CASSLGQGAYEQYF; cdr3_nt: TGTGCCAGCAGCCTAGGACAGGGGGCCTACGAGCAGTACTTC
v_call: TRBV6-1; cdr3_length: 17; j_call: TRBJ2-1; d_call: NA; clone_size: NA; cdr3_aa: CASSDIYRGAAYNEQFF; cdr3_nt: TGTGCCAGCAGTGATATTTACCGGGGGGCGGCCTACAATGAGCAGTTCTTC
v_call: TRBV6-5; cdr3_length: 15; j_call: TRBJ2-3; d_call: TRBD2; clone_size: once; cdr3_aa: CASSRLAGRTDTQYF; cdr3_nt: TGTGCCAGCAGTCGTCTAGCGGGGCGGACAGATACGCAGTATTTT
v_call: TRBV5-1; cdr3_length: 15; j_call: TRBJ1-1; d_call: TRBD1; clone_size: NA; cdr3_aa: CASSRQGGGNTEAFF; cdr3_nt: TGCGCCAGCAGCCGCCAGGGGGGAGGGAACACTGAAGCTTTCTTT
v_call: TRBV4-1; cdr3_length: 16; j_call: TRBJ1-2; d_call: NA; clone_size: NA; cdr3_aa: CASSHPPLGGDYGYTF; cdr3_nt: TGCGCCAGCAGCCACCCCCCTCTGGGAGGGGACTATGGCTACACCTTC
v_call: TRBV7-3; cdr3_length: 16; j_call: TRBJ1-1; d_call: NA; clone_size: once; cdr3_aa: CASSLTLNRVGTEAFF; cdr3_nt: TGTGCCAGCAGCTTAACGTTGAACAGGGTAGGAACTGAAGCTTTCTTT
v_call: TRBV15; cdr3_length: 16; j_call: TRBJ1-1; d_call: NA; clone_size: NA; cdr3_aa: CATSSDPQATYAQAFF; cdr3_nt: TGTGCCACCAGCAGTGACCCACAGGCCACATATGCCCAGGCTTTCTTT
v_call: TRBV5-5; cdr3_length: 15; j_call: TRBJ2-3; d_call: TRBD2; clone_size: NA; cdr3_aa: CASSRGLELTDTQYF; cdr3_nt: TGTGCCAGCAGCAGGGGACTAGAACTCACAGATACGCAGTATTTT
v_call: TRBV9; cdr3_length: 14; j_call: TRBJ1-2; d_call: TRBD1; clone_size: NA; cdr3_aa: CASSVGGDREGYTF; cdr3_nt: TGTGCCAGCAGCGTAGGGGGGGACAGGGAGGGCTACACCTTC
v_call: TRBV25-1; cdr3_length: 18; j_call: TRBJ2-1; d_call: TRBD2; clone_size: many; cdr3_aa: CASSESAISGGRGDEQFF; cdr3_nt: TGTGCCAGCAGTGAATCCGCAATCAGCGGGGGGCGGGGAGATGAGCAGTTCTTC
v_call: TRBV11-2; cdr3_length: 17; j_call: TRBJ2-3; d_call: TRBD2; clone_size: NA; cdr3_aa: CASSLPTSGIHSDTQYF; cdr3_nt: TGTGCCAGCAGCCTCCCGACTAGCGGGATTCACTCAGATACGCAGTATTTT
v_call: TRBV19; cdr3_length: 15; j_call: TRBJ2-1; d_call: TRBD2; clone_size: NA; cdr3_aa: CASSGGGLAVNEQFF; cdr3_nt: TGTGCCAGCAGTGGGGGGGGACTAGCGGTTAATGAGCAGTTCTTC
v_call: TRBV7-8; cdr3_length: 13; j_call: TRBJ1-3; d_call: NA; clone_size: NA; cdr3_aa: CASSSGPGNTIYF; cdr3_nt: TGTGCCAGCAGCTCCGGTCCTGGTAACACCATATATTTT
v_call: TRBV15; cdr3_length: 17; j_call: TRBJ2-6; d_call: NA; clone_size: once; cdr3_aa: CATSRSTGFSGANVLTF; cdr3_nt: TGTGCCACCAGCAGATCCACAGGGTTCTCTGGGGCCAACGTCCTGACTTTC
v_call: TRBV7-2; cdr3_length: 14; j_call: TRBJ1-1; d_call: NA; clone_size: NA; cdr3_aa: CASSPRTANTEAFF; cdr3_nt: TGTGCCAGCAGCCCGCGGACAGCCAACACTGAAGCTTTCTTT
v_call: TRBV4-2; cdr3_length: 15; j_call: TRBJ2-2; d_call: NA; clone_size: NA; cdr3_aa: CASSQAVGNTGELFF; cdr3_nt: TGTGCCAGCAGCCAAGCGGTCGGGAACACCGGGGAGCTGTTTTTT
v_call: TRBV2; cdr3_length: 11; j_call: TRBJ1-5; d_call: NA; clone_size: NA; cdr3_aa: CASSIRGPQHF; cdr3_nt: TGTGCCAGCAGCATCAGGGGGCCCCAGCATTTT
v_call: TRBV5-1; cdr3_length: 13; j_call: TRBJ1-5; d_call: NA; clone_size: once; cdr3_aa: CASSLGGDQPQHF; cdr3_nt: TGCGCCAGCAGCTTGGGGGGAGATCAGCCCCAGCATTTT
v_call: TRBV10-3; cdr3_length: 14; j_call: TRBJ2-5; d_call: TRBD1; clone_size: NA; cdr3_aa: CAISVDRGLQTQYF; cdr3_nt: TGTGCCATCAGCGTGGACAGGGGGTTACAGACCCAGTACTTC
v_call: TRBV29-1; cdr3_length: 17; j_call: TRBJ2-6; d_call: TRBD1; clone_size: NA; cdr3_aa: CSVYSPGTGYGANVLTF; cdr3_nt: TGCAGCGTCTATTCCCCCGGGACAGGGTATGGGGCCAACGTCCTGACTTTC
v_call: TRBV27; cdr3_length: 17; j_call: TRBJ1-6; d_call: NA; clone_size: NA; cdr3_aa: CASSFIPGLANNSPLHF; cdr3_nt: TGTGCCAGCAGTTTTATTCCAGGACTAGCAAATAATTCACCCCTCCACTTT
v_call: TRBV2; cdr3_length: 13; j_call: TRBJ2-7; d_call: TRBD1; clone_size: NA; cdr3_aa: CASILDRENEQYF; cdr3_nt: TGTGCCAGCATCTTGGACAGGGAGAACGAGCAGTACTTC
v_call: TRBV9; cdr3_length: 15; j_call: TRBJ2-7; d_call: TRBD1; clone_size: NA; cdr3_aa: CASSPRGRGPYEQYF; cdr3_nt: TGTGCCAGCAGCCCCCGAGGCAGGGGGCCTTACGAGCAGTACTTC
v_call: TRBV7-9; cdr3_length: 16; j_call: TRBJ1-2; d_call: TRBD1; clone_size: NA; cdr3_aa: CASSLVGQGIDYGYTF; cdr3_nt: TGTGCCAGCAGCTTAGTGGGACAGGGGATCGACTATGGCTACACCTTC
v_call: TRBV29-1; cdr3_length: 12; j_call: TRBJ2-7; d_call: NA; clone_size: NA; cdr3_aa: CSVGHQPYEQYF; cdr3_nt: TGCAGCGTTGGACACCAGCCTTACGAGCAGTACTTC
v_call: TRBV27; cdr3_length: 15; j_call: TRBJ2-1; d_call: TRBD2; clone_size: NA; cdr3_aa: CASSYSGRYYNEQFF; cdr3_nt: TGTGCCAGCAGTTATAGCGGGAGGTACTACAATGAGCAGTTCTTC
v_call: TRBV30; cdr3_length: 14; j_call: TRBJ2-1; d_call: TRBD2; clone_size: NA; cdr3_aa: CAWSLSLASGVQFF; cdr3_nt: TGTGCCTGGAGTCTATCCCTAGCGAGCGGGGTCCAATTCTTC
v_call: TRBV19; cdr3_length: 13; j_call: TRBJ1-6; d_call: NA; clone_size: NA; cdr3_aa: CASTGTANSPLHF; cdr3_nt: TGTGCCAGTACCGGGACTGCTAATTCACCCCTCCACTTT
v_call: TRBV20-1; cdr3_length: 10; j_call: TRBJ1-1; d_call: NA; clone_size: NA; cdr3_aa: CSARTRGAFF; cdr3_nt: TGCAGTGCCCGGACCCGAGGGGCTTTCTTT
v_call: TRBV19; cdr3_length: 14; j_call: TRBJ2-3; d_call: NA; clone_size: few; cdr3_aa: CASTVADSTDTQYF; cdr3_nt: TGTGCCAGTACCGTGGCGGATAGCACAGATACGCAGTATTTT
v_call: TRBV7-8; cdr3_length: 12; j_call: TRBJ2-7; d_call: TRBD1; clone_size: NA; cdr3_aa: CASSPDRVEQYF; cdr3_nt: TGTGCCAGCAGCCCCGACAGGGTCGAGCAGTACTTC
v_call: TRBV9; cdr3_length: 15; j_call: TRBJ2-1; d_call: TRBD2; clone_size: NA; cdr3_aa: CASSVGLAGYNEQFF; cdr3_nt: TGTGCCAGCAGCGTAGGGCTAGCGGGGTACAATGAGCAGTTCTTC
v_call: TRBV30; cdr3_length: 14; j_call: TRBJ1-2; d_call: TRBD1; clone_size: NA; cdr3_aa: CAWSRQGVAYGYTF; cdr3_nt: TGTGCCTGGAGTCGACAGGGGGTTGCCTATGGCTACACCTTC
v_call: TRBV7-9; cdr3_length: 14; j_call: TRBJ1-1; d_call: NA; clone_size: NA; cdr3_aa: CASSPTRENTEAFF; cdr3_nt: TGTGCCAGCAGCCCCACCAGGGAGAACACTGAAGCTTTCTTT
v_call: TRBV7-9; cdr3_length: 15; j_call: TRBJ1-2; d_call: NA; clone_size: NA; cdr3_aa: CASSFIRGWNYGYTF; cdr3_nt: TGTGCCAGCAGCTTTATTAGGGGCTGGAACTATGGCTACACCTTC
v_call: TRBV2; cdr3_length: 13; j_call: TRBJ2-7; d_call: TRBD2; clone_size: NA; cdr3_aa: CASSGLAPGEQYF; cdr3_nt: TGTGCCAGCAGTGGACTAGCGCCGGGCGAGCAGTACTTC
v_call: TRBV29-1; cdr3_length: 13; j_call: TRBJ1-5; d_call: TRBD1; clone_size: once; cdr3_aa: CSVAQGLGQPQHF; cdr3_nt: TGCAGCGTCGCACAGGGGCTGGGTCAGCCCCAGCATTTT
v_call: TRBV29-1; cdr3_length: 15; j_call: TRBJ1-5; d_call: TRBD1; clone_size: NA; cdr3_aa: CSISEDRESNQPQHF; cdr3_nt: TGCAGCATTTCCGAGGACAGGGAGAGCAATCAGCCCCAGCATTTT
v_call: TRBV19; cdr3_length: 15; j_call: TRBJ1-5; d_call: NA; clone_size: NA; cdr3_aa: CASTPWGVPNQPQHF; cdr3_nt: TGTGCCAGCACGCCATGGGGGGTCCCCAATCAGCCCCAGCATTTT
v_call: TRBV5-4; cdr3_length: 16; j_call: TRBJ2-6; d_call: TRBD1; clone_size: NA; cdr3_aa: CASSPRGISGANVLTF; cdr3_nt: TGTGCCAGCAGCCCCAGGGGGATCTCTGGGGCCAACGTCCTGACTTTC
v_call: TRBV19; cdr3_length: 15; j_call: TRBJ1-2; d_call: TRBD1; clone_size: few; cdr3_aa: CASDRGDRANYGYTF; cdr3_nt: TGTGCCTCTGACCGAGGGGACAGAGCTAACTATGGCTACACCTTC
v_call: TRBV18; cdr3_length: 15; j_call: TRBJ2-3; d_call: TRBD2; clone_size: NA; cdr3_aa: CASFTRGLDTDTQYF; cdr3_nt: TGTGCCAGCTTCACCAGGGGACTAGACACAGATACGCAGTATTTT
v_call: TRBV7-2; cdr3_length: 14; j_call: TRBJ1-5; d_call: TRBD1; clone_size: NA; cdr3_aa: CASSLGDRNQPQHF; cdr3_nt: TGTGCCAGCAGCTTAGGGGACAGGAATCAGCCCCAGCATTTT
v_call: TRBV2; cdr3_length: 16; j_call: TRBJ2-3; d_call: NA; clone_size: NA; cdr3_aa: CASSEARGLRTDTQYF; cdr3_nt: TGTGCCAGCAGTGAAGCCAGGGGTTTACGCACAGATACGCAGTATTTT
v_call: TRBV11-3; cdr3_length: 14; j_call: TRBJ1-6; d_call: TRBD1; clone_size: few; cdr3_aa: CASSQGTDNSPLHF; cdr3_nt: TGTGCCAGCAGCCAGGGGACAGATAATTCACCCCTCCACTTT
v_call: TRBV2; cdr3_length: 16; j_call: TRBJ2-4; d_call: TRBD2; clone_size: NA; cdr3_aa: CASSAGRTLAKNIQYF; cdr3_nt: TGTGCCAGCAGTGCCGGGAGGACCTTAGCCAAAAACATTCAGTACTTC
v_call: TRBV29-1; cdr3_length: 14; j_call: TRBJ1-5; d_call: NA; clone_size: NA; cdr3_aa: CSVEIAGSNQPQHF; cdr3_nt: TGCAGCGTTGAAATTGCAGGGAGCAATCAGCCCCAGCATTTT
v_call: TRBV6-1; cdr3_length: 14; j_call: TRBJ1-4; d_call: NA; clone_size: NA; cdr3_aa: CASTSRATNEKLFF; cdr3_nt: TGTGCCAGCACTTCCAGGGCAACTAATGAAAAACTGTTTTTT
v_call: TRBV10-3; cdr3_length: 15; j_call: TRBJ2-2; d_call: TRBD2; clone_size: once; cdr3_aa: CAISAPSGNTGELFF; cdr3_nt: TGTGCCATCAGTGCTCCTAGCGGGAACACCGGGGAGCTGTTTTTT
v_call: TRBV6-6; cdr3_length: 15; j_call: TRBJ2-5; d_call: TRBD1; clone_size: NA; cdr3_aa: CASSFPTGGLETQYF; cdr3_nt: TGTGCCAGCAGTTTCCCGACAGGGGGCCTGGAGACCCAGTACTTC
v_call: TRBV9; cdr3_length: 16; j_call: TRBJ1-3; d_call: TRBD1; clone_size: NA; cdr3_aa: CASSAITGVQGNTIYF; cdr3_nt: TGTGCCAGCAGCGCCATCACAGGGGTTCAGGGAAACACCATATATTTT